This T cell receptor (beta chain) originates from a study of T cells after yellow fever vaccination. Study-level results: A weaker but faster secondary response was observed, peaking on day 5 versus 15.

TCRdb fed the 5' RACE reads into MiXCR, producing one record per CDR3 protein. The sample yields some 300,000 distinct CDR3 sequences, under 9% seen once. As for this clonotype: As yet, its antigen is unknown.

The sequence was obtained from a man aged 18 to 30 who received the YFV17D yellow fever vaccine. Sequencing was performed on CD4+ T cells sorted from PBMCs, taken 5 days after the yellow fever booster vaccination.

In DNA, the CDR3 is TGTGCCAGCAGCTACCGCCGGGGTCAGCCCCAGCATTTT. Translation gives CASSYRRGQPQHF. V and J are TRBV7-2 and TRBJ1-5; D is uncertain. There are 13 residues in the CDR3. CDR1 is SGHTA, CDR2 FQGNSA, per germline. Trimming removed 4 bases from V and 6 bases from J, with 10 bases in between.